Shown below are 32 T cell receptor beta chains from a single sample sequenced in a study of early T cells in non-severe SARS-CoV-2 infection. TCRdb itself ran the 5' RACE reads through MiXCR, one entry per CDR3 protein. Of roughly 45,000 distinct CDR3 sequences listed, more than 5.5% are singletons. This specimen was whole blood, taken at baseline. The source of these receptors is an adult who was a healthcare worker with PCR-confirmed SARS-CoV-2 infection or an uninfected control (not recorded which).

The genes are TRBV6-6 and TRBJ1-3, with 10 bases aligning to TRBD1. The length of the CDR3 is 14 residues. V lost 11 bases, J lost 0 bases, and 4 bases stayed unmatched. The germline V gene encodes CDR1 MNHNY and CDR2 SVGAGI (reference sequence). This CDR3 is CAHGDRGSGNTIYF. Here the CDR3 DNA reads TGTGCCCACGGGGACAGGGGCTCTGGAAACACCATATATTTT.

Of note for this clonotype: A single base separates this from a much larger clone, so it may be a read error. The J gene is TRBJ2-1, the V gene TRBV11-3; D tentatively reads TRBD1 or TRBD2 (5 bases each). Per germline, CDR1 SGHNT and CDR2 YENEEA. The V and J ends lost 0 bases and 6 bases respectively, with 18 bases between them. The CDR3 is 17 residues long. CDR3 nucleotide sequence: TGTGCCAGCAGCTTAGATAACCTAGTGGGACCCGGCAATGAGCAGTTCTTC. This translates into CASSLDNLVGPGNEQFF.

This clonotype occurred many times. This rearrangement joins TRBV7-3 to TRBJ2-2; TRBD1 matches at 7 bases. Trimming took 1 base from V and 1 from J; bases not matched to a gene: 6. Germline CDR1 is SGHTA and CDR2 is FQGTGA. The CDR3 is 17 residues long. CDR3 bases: TGTGCCAGCAGCTTAAGCCTTGACAGGGTGAACACCGGGGAGCTGTTTTTT. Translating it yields CASSLSLDRVNTGELFF.

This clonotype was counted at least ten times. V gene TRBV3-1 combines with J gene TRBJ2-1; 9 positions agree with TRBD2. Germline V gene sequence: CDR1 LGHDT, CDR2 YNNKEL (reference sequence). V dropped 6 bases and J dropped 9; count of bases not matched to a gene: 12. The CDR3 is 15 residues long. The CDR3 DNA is TGTGCCAGCAGGAGGGCTCTAGCGGGGCCAGGTGAGCAGTTCTTC. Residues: CASRRALAGPGEQFF.

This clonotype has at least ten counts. CDR3: CASSLAGGSPRQYF. The DNA of the CDR3 is TGCGCCAGCAGCTTGGCTGGGGGTTCCCCTCGGCAGTACTTC. The chain combines TRBV5-1 with TRBJ2-7; the D call may be TRBD1 or TRBD2 (5 bases each). V gave up 0 bases and J gave up 9 bases, with 16 bases separating them. The CDR3 has 14 residues. CDR1 is SGHRS, CDR2 YFSETQ, per germline.

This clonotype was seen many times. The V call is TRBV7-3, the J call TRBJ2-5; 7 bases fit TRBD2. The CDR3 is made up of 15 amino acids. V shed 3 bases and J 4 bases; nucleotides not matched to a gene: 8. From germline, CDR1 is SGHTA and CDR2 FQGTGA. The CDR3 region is CASSLAGAGGETQYF. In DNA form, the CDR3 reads TGTGCCAGCAGCTTGGCGGGAGCCGGGGGAGAGACCCAGTACTTC.

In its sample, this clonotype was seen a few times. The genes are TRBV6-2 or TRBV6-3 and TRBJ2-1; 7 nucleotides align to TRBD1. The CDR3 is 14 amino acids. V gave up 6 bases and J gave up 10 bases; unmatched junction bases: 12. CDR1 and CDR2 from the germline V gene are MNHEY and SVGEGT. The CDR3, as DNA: TGTGCCAGCAGCCCCCCCGGACAGGTAAAAGAGCAGTTCTTC. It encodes CASSPPGQVKEQFF.

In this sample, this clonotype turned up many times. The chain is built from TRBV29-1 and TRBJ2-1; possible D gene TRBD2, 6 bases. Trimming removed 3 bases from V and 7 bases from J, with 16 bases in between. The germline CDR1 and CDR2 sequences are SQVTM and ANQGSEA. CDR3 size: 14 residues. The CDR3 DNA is TGCAGCGTTGAGGGACTGACGCCCGGGAATGAGCAGTTCTTC. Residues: CSVEGLTPGNEQFF.

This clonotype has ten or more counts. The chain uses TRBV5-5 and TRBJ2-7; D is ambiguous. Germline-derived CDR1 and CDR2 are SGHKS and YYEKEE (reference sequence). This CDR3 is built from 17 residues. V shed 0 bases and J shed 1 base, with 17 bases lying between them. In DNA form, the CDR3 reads TGTGCCAGCAGCTTGGCCGAAATTCTATCGAGATCCTACGAGCAGTACTTC. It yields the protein CASSLAEILSRSYEQYF.

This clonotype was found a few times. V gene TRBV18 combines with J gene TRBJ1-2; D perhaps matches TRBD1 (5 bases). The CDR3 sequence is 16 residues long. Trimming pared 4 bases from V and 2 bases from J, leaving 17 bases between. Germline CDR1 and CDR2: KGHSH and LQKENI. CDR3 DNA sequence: TGTGCCAGCTCACAGAAAACCGGGACGGAGAACTATGGCTACACCTTC. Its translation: CASSQKTGTENYGYTF. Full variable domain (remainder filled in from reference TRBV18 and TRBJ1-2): NAGVMQNPRHLVRRRGQEARLRCSPMKGHSHVYWYRQLPEEGLKFMVYLQKENIIDESGMPKERFSAEFPKEGPSILRIQQVVRGDSAAYFCASSQKTGTENYGYTFGSGTRLTVV.

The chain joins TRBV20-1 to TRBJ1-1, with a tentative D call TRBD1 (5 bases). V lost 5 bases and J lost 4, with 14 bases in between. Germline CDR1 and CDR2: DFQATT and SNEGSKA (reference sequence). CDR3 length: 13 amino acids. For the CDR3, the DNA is TGCAGTGCTTTCCGGCGAGGGGCCACTGAAGCTTTCTTT. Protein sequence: CSAFRRGATEAFF.

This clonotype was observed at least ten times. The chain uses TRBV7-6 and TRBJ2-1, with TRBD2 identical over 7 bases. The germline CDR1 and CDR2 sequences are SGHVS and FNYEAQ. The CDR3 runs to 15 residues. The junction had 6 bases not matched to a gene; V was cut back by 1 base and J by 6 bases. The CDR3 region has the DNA TGTGCCAGCAGCTTAGAGGGCGGGAGTTTCAATGAGCAGTTCTTC. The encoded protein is CASSLEGGSFNEQFF.

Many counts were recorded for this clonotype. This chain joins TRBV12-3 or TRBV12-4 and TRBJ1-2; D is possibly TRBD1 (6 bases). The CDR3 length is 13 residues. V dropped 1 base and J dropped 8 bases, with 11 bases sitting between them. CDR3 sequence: CASSLGAGVGYTF. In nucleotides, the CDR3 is TGTGCCAGCAGTTTAGGAGCAGGGGTCGGCTACACCTTC.

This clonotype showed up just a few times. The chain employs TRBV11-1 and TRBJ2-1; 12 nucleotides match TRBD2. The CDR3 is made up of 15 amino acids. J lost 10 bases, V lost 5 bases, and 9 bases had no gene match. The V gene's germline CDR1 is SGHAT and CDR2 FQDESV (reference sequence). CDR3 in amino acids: CASSTGLAGSGEQFF. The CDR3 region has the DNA TGTGCCAGCAGCACCGGACTAGCGGGATCAGGGGAGCAGTTCTTC.

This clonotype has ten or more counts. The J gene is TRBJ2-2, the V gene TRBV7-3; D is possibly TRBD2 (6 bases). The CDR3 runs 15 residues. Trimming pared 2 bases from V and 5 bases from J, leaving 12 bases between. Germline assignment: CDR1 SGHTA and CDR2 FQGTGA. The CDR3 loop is CASSLQQAGTGELFF. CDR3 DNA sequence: TGTGCCAGCAGCTTACAACAGGCGGGAACCGGGGAGCTGTTTTTT.

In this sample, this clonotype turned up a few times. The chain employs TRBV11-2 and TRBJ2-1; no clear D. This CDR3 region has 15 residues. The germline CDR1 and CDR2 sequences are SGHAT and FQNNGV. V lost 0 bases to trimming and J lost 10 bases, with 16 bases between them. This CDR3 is CASSLDRILFKEQFF. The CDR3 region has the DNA TGTGCCAGCAGCTTAGATAGGATCCTCTTTAAGGAGCAGTTCTTC. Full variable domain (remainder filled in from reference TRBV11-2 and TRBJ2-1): EAGVAQSPRYKIIEKRQSVAFWCNPISGHATLYWYQQILGQGPKLLIQFQNNGVVDDSQLPKDRFSAERLKGVDSTLKIQPAKLEDSAVYLCASSLDRILFKEQFFGPGTRLTVL.

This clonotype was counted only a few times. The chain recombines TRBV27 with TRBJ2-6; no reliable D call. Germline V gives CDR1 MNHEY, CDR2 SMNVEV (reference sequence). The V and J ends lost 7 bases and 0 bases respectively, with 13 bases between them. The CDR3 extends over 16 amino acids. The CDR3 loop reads CASTGALTSGANVLTF. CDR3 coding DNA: TGTGCCAGCACAGGAGCTTTAACCTCTGGGGCCAACGTCCTGACTTTC.

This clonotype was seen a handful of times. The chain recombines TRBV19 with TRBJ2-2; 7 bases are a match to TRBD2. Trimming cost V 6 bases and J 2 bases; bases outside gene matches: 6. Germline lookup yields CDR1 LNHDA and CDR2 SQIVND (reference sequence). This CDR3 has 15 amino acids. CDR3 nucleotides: TGTGCCAGTAGAAATAGCGGGTATAACACCGGGGAGCTGTTTTTT. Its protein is CASRNSGYNTGELFF.

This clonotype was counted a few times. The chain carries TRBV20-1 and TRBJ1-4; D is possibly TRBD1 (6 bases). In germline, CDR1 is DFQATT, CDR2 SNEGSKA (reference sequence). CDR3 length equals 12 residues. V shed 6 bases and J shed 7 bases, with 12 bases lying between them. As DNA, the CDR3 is TGCAGTGCCCGCGGGGGCGCTGAAAAACTGTTTTTT. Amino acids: CSARGGAEKLFF.

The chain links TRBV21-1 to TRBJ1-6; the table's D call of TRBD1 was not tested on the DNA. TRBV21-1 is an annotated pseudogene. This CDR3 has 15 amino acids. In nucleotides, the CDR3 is TGTGCCAGCAGTTACCGGGACAGAGATAATTCACCCCTCCACTTT. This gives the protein CASSYRDRDNSPLHF.

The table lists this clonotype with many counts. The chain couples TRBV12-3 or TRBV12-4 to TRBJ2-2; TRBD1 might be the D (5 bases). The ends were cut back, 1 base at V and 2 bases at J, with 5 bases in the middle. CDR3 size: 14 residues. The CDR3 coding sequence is TGTGCCAGCAGTTTAGGGACAAACACCGGGGAGCTGTTTTTT. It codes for CASSLGTNTGELFF.

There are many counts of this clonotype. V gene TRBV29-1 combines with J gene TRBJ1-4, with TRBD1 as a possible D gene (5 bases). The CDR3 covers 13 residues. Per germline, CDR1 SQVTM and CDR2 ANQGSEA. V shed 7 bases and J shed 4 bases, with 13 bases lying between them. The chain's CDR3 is CSAARGGNEKLFF. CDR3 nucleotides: TGCAGCGCCGCCCGGGGGGGTAATGAAAAACTGTTTTTT.

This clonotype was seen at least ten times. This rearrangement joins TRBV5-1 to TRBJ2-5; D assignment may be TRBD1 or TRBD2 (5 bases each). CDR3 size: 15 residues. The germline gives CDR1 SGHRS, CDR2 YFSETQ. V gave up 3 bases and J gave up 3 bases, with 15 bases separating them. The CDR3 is CASSWGGLREETQYF. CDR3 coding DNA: TGCGCCAGCAGCTGGGGCGGGCTTCGTGAAGAGACCCAGTACTTC.

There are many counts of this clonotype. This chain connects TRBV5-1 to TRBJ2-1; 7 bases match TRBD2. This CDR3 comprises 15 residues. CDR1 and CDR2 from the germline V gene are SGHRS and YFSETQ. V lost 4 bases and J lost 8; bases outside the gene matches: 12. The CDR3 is CASSPGGRERDEQFF. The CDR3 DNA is TGCGCCAGCAGCCCTGGTGGGCGGGAGAGAGATGAGCAGTTCTTC.

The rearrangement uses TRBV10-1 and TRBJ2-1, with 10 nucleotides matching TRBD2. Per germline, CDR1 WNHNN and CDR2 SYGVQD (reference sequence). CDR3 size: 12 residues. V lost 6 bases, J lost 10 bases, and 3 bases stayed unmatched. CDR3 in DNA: TGCGCCAGCAGCGGAGCGGGAGGGGAGCAGTTCTTC. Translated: CASSGAGGEQFF.

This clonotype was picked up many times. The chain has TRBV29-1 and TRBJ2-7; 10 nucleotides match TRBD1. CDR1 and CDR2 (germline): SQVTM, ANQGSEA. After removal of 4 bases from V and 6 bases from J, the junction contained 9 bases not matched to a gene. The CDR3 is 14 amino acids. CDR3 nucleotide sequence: TGCAGCGTTGTTAAGACAGGGGGCAGGGGCGAGCAGTACTTC. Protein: CSVVKTGGRGEQYF.

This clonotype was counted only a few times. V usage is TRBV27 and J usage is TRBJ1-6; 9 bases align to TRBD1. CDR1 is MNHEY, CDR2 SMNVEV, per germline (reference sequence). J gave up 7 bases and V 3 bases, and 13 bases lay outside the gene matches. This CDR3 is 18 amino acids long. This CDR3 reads CASSFARTGDLSNSPLHF. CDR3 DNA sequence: TGTGCCAGCAGTTTCGCTCGGACAGGGGATCTTTCCAATTCACCCCTCCACTTT.

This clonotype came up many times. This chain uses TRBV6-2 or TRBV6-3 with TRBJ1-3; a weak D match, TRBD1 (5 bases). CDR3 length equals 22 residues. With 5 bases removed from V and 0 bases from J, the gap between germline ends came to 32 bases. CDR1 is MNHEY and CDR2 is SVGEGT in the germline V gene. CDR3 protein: CASSTDLLPGRLDESSGNTIYF. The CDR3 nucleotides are TGTGCCAGCAGTACGGATCTTCTCCCGGGACGCCTTGATGAGAGCTCTGGAAACACCATATATTTT.

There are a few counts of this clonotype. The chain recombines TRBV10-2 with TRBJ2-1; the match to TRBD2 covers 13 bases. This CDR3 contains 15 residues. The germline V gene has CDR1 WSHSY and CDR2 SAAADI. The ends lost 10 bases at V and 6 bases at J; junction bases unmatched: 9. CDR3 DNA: TGCGCCACCCGGCTGGGGACTAGCGGGATCAATGAGCAGTTCTTC. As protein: CATRLGTSGINEQFF.

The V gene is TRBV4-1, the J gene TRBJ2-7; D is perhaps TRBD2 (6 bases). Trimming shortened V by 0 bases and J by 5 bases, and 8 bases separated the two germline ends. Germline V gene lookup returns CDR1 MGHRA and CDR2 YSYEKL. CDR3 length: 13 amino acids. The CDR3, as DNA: TGCGCCAGCAGCCAAGAAGGAGGGCACGAGCAGTACTTC. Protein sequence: CASSQEGGHEQYF.

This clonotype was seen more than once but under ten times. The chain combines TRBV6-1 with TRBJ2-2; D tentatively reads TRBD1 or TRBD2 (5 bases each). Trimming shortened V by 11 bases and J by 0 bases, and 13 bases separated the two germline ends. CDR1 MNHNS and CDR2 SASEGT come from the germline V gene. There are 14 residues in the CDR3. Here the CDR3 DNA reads TGTGCCGTCCGGGGCAGGCCGAACACCGGGGAGCTGTTTTTT. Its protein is CAVRGRPNTGELFF.

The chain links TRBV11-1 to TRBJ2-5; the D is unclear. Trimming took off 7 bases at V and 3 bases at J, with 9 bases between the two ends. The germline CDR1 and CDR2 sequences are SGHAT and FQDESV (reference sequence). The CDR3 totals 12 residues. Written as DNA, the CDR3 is TGTGCCAGCACCCCGGCTGAAGAGACCCAGTACTTC. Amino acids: CASTPAEETQYF.